The rows below give T cell receptor beta chains drawn from one sample of a study of a mutant IDH1 vaccine in newly diagnosed glioma. This table comes from immunoSEQ multiplex PCR, and its TCRdb copy is limited to in-frame clones, with some not included. The table includes approximately 50,000 clones, roughly four fifths detected once. For these TCRs, the target antigens are not known. This specimen was PBMCs, taken from a glioma patient whose treatment included an IDH1 peptide vaccine. The receptors were sampled from a woman between 50 and 59 years old with glioma. Each CDR3 is given with its conserved first and last residue. D genes are given only for firm matches.

j_gene	d_gene	v_gene	CDR3nt	CDR3aa
TRBJ1-5	TRBD1	TRBV19	TGTGCCACCGGACAGGGTAGGATCCAGCCCCAGCATTTT	CATGQGRIQPQHF
TRBJ2-7	TRBD1	TRBV4-1	TGCGCCAGCAGCCAAATATCCGGGACAGTCTACGAGCAGTACTTC	CASSQISGTVYEQYF
TRBJ1-5	TRBD1	TRBV18	TGTGCCAGCTCAGAGGGACAGGCTAATCAGCCCCAGCATTTT	CASSEGQANQPQHF
TRBJ1-1	.	TRBV5-1	TGCGCCAGCAGCCCGTGGGGGGGCCACCCAGCTTTCTTT	CASSPWGGHPAFF
TRBJ2-7	.	TRBV27	TGTGCCAGCGGCCCCTACGAGCAGTACTTC	CASGPYEQYF
TRBJ1-2	.	TRBV4-1	TGCGCCAGCAGCTGGACTGGGACACATGGCTACACCTTC	CASSWTGTHGYTF
TRBJ2-7	.	TRBV4-1	TGCGCCAGCAGCCCTAAGGGGTCAGGTCCCGAGCAGTACTTC	CASSPKGSGPEQYF
TRBJ1-2	.	TRBV5-1	TGCGCCAGCAGTTACGACTCGAGCTATGGCTACACCTTC	CASSYDSSYGYTF
TRBJ2-3	.	TRBV9	TGTGCCAGCAGCGTAGATCTCTTTACGCAGTATTTT	CASSVDLFTQYF
TRBJ1-1	.	TRBV5-6	TGTGCCAGCAGCTTAGGTGACGGAAACACTGAAGCTTTCTTT	CASSLGDGNTEAFF
TRBJ1-3	.	TRBV10-3	TGTGCCATCAGTGAGGGATCGGCTCCCGGAAACACCATATATTTT	CAISEGSAPGNTIYF
TRBJ2-1	TRBD2	TRBV5-6	TGTGCCAGCAGCCCTACTAGCGTTTGGGAGCAGTTCTTC	CASSPTSVWEQFF
TRBJ1-1	TRBD1	TRBV6-5	TGTGCCAGCAGCCGCTTGACAGGGGTGTCAACTGAAGCTTTCTTT	CASSRLTGVSTEAFF
TRBJ2-7	.	TRBV6-5	TGTGCCAGCAGTTTAGGTAGCGGCTACGAGCAGTACTTC	CASSLGSGYEQYF
TRBJ1-2	TRBD1	TRBV14	TGTGCCAGCAGCCTAACTCCGGGACAGGGGACCTATGGCTACACCTTC	CASSLTPGQGTYGYTF
TRBJ1-2	.	TRBV5-6	TGTGCCAGCAGCTTGAAAGACACCCATGGCTACACCTTC	CASSLKDTHGYTF
TRBJ2-3	.	TRBV15	TGTGCCACCAGCCCTAGCACAGATACGCAGTATTTT	CATSPSTDTQYF
TRBJ2-2	TRBD1	TRBV5-6	TGTGCCAGCAGCCTTGGGACAGGGGCCAACACCGGGGAGCTGTTTTTT	CASSLGTGANTGELFF
TRBJ1-2	.	TRBV28	TGTGCCAGCAGTTGGGAGAGGGGGGACTATGGCTACACCTTC	CASSWERGDYGYTF
TRBJ1-4	.	TRBV7-9	TGTGCCAGCAGCCTCCCGGGGGGGACTAATGAAAAACTGTTTTTT	CASSLPGGTNEKLFF
TRBJ2-5	.	TRBV6-1	TGTGCCAGCCACTTGAGGGAGCGGCCACGGGAGACCCAGTACTTC	CASHLRERPRETQYF
TRBJ1-3	.	TRBV10-3	TGTGCCATCAGGGCCAGCGGAAACACCATATATTTT	CAIRASGNTIYF
TRBJ1-4	TRBD1	TRBV10-3	TGTGCCATCAGTGGGACAGGGTATAATGAAAAACTGTTTTTT	CAISGTGYNEKLFF
TRBJ1-2	.	TRBV7-2	TGTGCCAGCAGCACCCGACACCAACACGGCTACACCTTC	CASSTRHQHGYTF
TRBJ2-7	.	TRBV6-1	TGTGCCAGCAGTCGGACGGATAGCTCCTACGAGCAGTACTTC	CASSRTDSSYEQYF
TRBJ2-3	.	TRBV2	TGTGCCAGCAACTCGTGGGGGAATTACACAGATACGCAGTATTTT	CASNSWGNYTDTQYF